These 17 T cell receptor beta chains share one sample of origin, sequenced in a study of Ad26.COV2.S vaccination and SARS-CoV-2 variants. Here immunoSEQ multiplex PCR was the method, and the copy in TCRdb shows in-frame clones only, minus some. The sample has roughly 410,000 clones; under 90% are singletons. Treatment here: roughly 18 received Ad26.COV2.S at low or high dose, single or two shots; roughly five received placebo; per-sample allocation not given. Following the first vaccine or placebo injection, samples were taken on day 63. The sample was peripheral blood, taken in a trial of Ad26.COV2.S vaccine versus placebo. The receptor source for this set is a person between 18 and 60 years old who received the Ad26.COV2.S COVID-19 vaccine or a placebo.

The chain employs TRBV19 and TRBJ1-5, with D maybe TRBD1 (5 bases). CDR1 LNHDA and CDR2 SQIVND come from the germline V gene (reference sequence). V shed 9 bases and J shed 7 bases, with 28 bases lying between them. The CDR3 is made up of 17 amino acids. In nucleotides, the CDR3 is TGTGCCAGCGCTCTAGGGGACCTGTGGGGCGGGAGCCAGCCCCAGCATTTT. Translated, it gives CASALGDLWGGSQPQHF.

This rearrangement joins TRBV4-1 to TRBJ2-7; D gene ambiguous. CDR1 MGHRA and CDR2 YSYEKL come from the germline V gene. Trimming left V 0 bases short and J 4 bases short, with 7 bases between. The CDR3 contains 13 residues. The DNA of the CDR3 is TGCGCCAGCAGCCAAGAGCTCTGGTACGAGCAGTACTTC. It yields the protein CASSQELWYEQYF.

This chain links TRBV9 with TRBJ2-5, with 9 bases fitting TRBD1. The germline V gene has CDR1 SGDLS and CDR2 YYNGEE. The CDR3 spans 15 residues. V was clipped by 4 bases and J by 3 bases; unmatched bases: 7. CDR3 residues: CASSPQGAGEETQYF. The CDR3 DNA sequence: TGTGCCAGCAGCCCACAGGGGGCGGGGGAAGAGACCCAGTACTTC.

The chain links TRBV9 to TRBJ1-2, with unresolved D. V dropped 7 bases and J dropped 6 bases, with 1 base sitting between them. CDR1 is SGDLS and CDR2 is YYNGEE in the germline V gene. The CDR3 is 8 residues long. CDR3 nucleotide sequence: TGTGCCAGCGATGGCTACACCTTC. Its protein is CASDGYTF.

The rearrangement uses TRBV6-5 and TRBJ1-1, with a possible D match to TRBD1 (6 bases). This CDR3 is 15 amino acids long. Germline V gene data show CDR1 as MNHEY and CDR2 as SVGAGI. V shed 6 bases and J shed 0 bases, with 14 bases lying between them. CDR3 residues: CASSQSTGMNTEAFF. The DNA for the CDR3 is TGTGCCAGCAGCCAGAGCACAGGGATGAACACTGAAGCTTTCTTT.

The table lists this clone with a few counts. The genes are TRBV27 and TRBJ2-7; D is uncertain. Trimming left V 6 bases short and J 4 bases short, with 13 bases between. This CDR3 has 13 residues. Germline V gene sequence: CDR1 MNHEY, CDR2 SMNVEV (reference sequence). The CDR3 DNA reads as TGTGCCAGCAGCCTTAGCCTATCATACGAGCAGTACTTC. Translation: CASSLSLSYEQYF.

The chain links TRBV6-5 to TRBJ2-2; 7 positions match TRBD1. V was clipped by 6 bases and J by 5 bases; unmatched bases: 6. Per germline, CDR1 MNHEY and CDR2 SVGAGI. There are 14 residues in the CDR3. CDR3 bases: TGTGCCAGCAGGATGACAGGGCAGACCGGGGAGCTGTTTTTT. Translation: CASRMTGQTGELFF.

The rearrangement uses TRBV5-1 and TRBJ1-2; D is uncertain. The CDR3 extends over 13 amino acids. Trimming stripped 0 bases from V and 3 bases from J, with 6 bases between. Germline V gene lookup returns CDR1 SGHRS and CDR2 YFSETQ. CDR3 sequence (DNA): TGCGCCAGCAGCTTGGCCCTGGACTATGGCTACACCTTC. Amino acid sequence: CASSLALDYGYTF.

This clone occurred a few times. The rearrangement joins TRBV19 to TRBJ2-5; D could derive from TRBD1 or TRBD2 (5 bases each). The CDR3 totals 14 residues. Germline CDR1 is LNHDA and CDR2 is SQIVND (reference sequence). The V end was cut by 3 bases, the J end by 5 bases, with 13 bases between. The CDR3 reads CASSIPGPLETQYF. In nucleotides, the CDR3 is TGTGCCAGTAGTATCCCGGGACCCCTTGAGACCCAGTACTTC.

A single count supports this clone. Here the CDR3 reads CATSRAPAGSSDTQYF. In DNA, the CDR3 is TGTGCCACCAGCAGAGCGCCAGCGGGGAGTTCAGATACGCAGTATTTT. The chain links TRBV15 to TRBJ2-3, with 7 nucleotides matching TRBD2. The V segment lost 1 base and the J segment 4 bases; nucleotides outside the gene matches: 8. Germline V lookup: CDR1 LNHNV, CDR2 YYDKDF (reference sequence). This CDR3 has 16 amino acids.

V gene TRBV29-1 combines with J gene TRBJ2-4; 11 bases are a match to TRBD1. CDR1 SQVTM and CDR2 ANQGSEA come from the germline V gene. V shed 7 bases and J 6 bases; nucleotides not matched to a gene: 5. The CDR3 loop spans 13 amino acids. This chain's CDR3 is CSARDRGGNIQYF. CDR3 nucleotide sequence: TGCAGCGCCCGGGACAGGGGGGGAAACATTCAGTACTTC.

The chain joins TRBV13 to TRBJ1-1, with D unresolved. V was pared by 8 bases and J by 0 bases, with 7 bases between. In germline, CDR1 is PRHDT, CDR2 FYEKMQ (reference sequence). The CDR3 is 12 amino acids. CDR3 protein: CASERMNTEAFF. The CDR3 DNA is TGTGCCAGCGAAAGGATGAACACTGAAGCTTTCTTT. Supplemented by reference TRBV13 and TRBJ1-1, the full variable domain reads AAGVIQSPRHLIKEKRETATLKCYPIPRHDTVYWYQQGPGQDPQFLISFYEKMQSDKGSIPDRFSAQQFSDYHSELNMSSLELGDSALYFCASERMNTEAFFGQGTRLTVV.

The chain employs TRBV19 and TRBJ2-5; tentatively, D is TRBD2 (6 bases). V gave up 4 bases and J gave up 5 bases, with 23 bases separating them. CDR1 and CDR2 from the germline V gene are LNHDA and SQIVND (reference sequence). The CDR3 contains 17 residues. CDR3: CASSTPLRGRRQETQYF. The CDR3 region has the DNA TGTGCCAGTAGTACCCCCCTAAGAGGGAGGCGTCAGGAGACCCAGTACTTC. The full variable domain, rest sourced from reference TRBV19 and TRBJ2-5, is DGGITQSPKYLFRKEGQNVTLSCEQNLNHDAMYWYRQDPGQGLRLIYYSQIVNDFQKGDIAEGYSVSREKKESFPLTVTSAQKNPTAFYLCASSTPLRGRRQETQYFGPGTRLLVL.

V usage is TRBV6-5 and J usage is TRBJ1-6; D is ambiguous. This CDR3 has 13 residues. The V end lost 7 bases, the J end lost 9 bases, and 13 bases lay between the germline ends. The germline CDR1 and CDR2 sequences are MNHEY and SVGAGI. CDR3: CASTLDWSSPLHF. DNA for the CDR3: TGTGCCAGCACCTTGGACTGGAGTTCACCCCTCCACTTT.

The chain couples TRBV16 to TRBJ2-1; D may match TRBD1 or TRBD2 (5 bases each). The germline V gene has CDR1 KGHSY and CDR2 FQNENV. V was cut by 1 base and J by 2 bases, with 12 bases left in between. The CDR3 covers 16 residues. The CDR3 coding sequence is TGTGCCAGCAGCCAATATCGGGACGGACCCTACAATGAGCAGTTCTTC. It encodes CASSQYRDGPYNEQFF. The full variable domain, in which reference TRBV16 and TRBJ2-1 provide the parts outside the CDR3, is GEEVAQTPKHLVRGEGQKAKLYCAPIKGHSYVFWYQQVLKNEFKFLISFQNENVFDETGMPKERFSAKCLPNSPCSLEIQATKLEDSAVYFCASSQYRDGPYNEQFFGPGTRLTVL.

The chain uses TRBV5-1 and TRBJ2-4; D might be TRBD2 (5 bases). V was cut by 0 bases and J by 9 bases, with 13 bases left in between. The CDR3 consists of 14 residues. Germline V gene data show CDR1 as SGHRS and CDR2 as YFSETQ. CDR3 sequence reads: CASSLEPLATIQYF. DNA for the CDR3: TGCGCCAGCAGCTTGGAGCCTTTAGCGACCATTCAGTACTTC. Supplemented by reference TRBV5-1 and TRBJ2-4, the full variable domain reads KAGVTQTPRYLIKTRGQQVTLSCSPISGHRSVSWYQQTPGQGLQFLFEYFSETQRNKGNFPGRFSGRQFSNSRSEMNVSTLELGDSALYLCASSLEPLATIQYFGAGTRLSVL.

The chain uses TRBV9 and TRBJ1-1; D may be TRBD1 (5 bases). Germline assignment: CDR1 SGDLS and CDR2 YYNGEE. The ends were cut back, 3 bases at V and 7 bases at J, with 13 bases in the middle. The length of the CDR3 is 13 residues. In DNA form, the CDR3 reads TGTGCCAGCAGCGGGGGCCGGGAGGTTGAAGCTTTCTTT. This codes for CASSGGREVEAFF.